The 9 T cell receptor beta chains given below trace back to one sample, sequenced in a study of cytomegalovirus exposure and HLA in healthy donors. 60 Vbeta and 13 Jbeta primers were used in PCR. Profiled with immunoSEQ multiplex PCR; TCRdb holds only in-frame clones, not every one. The table includes under 80,000 clones, approximately 67% detected once. The source material was PBMCs. All receptors come from a woman aged 25 to 39 in good health and CMV-seronegative.

The chain combines TRBV4-3 with TRBJ2-3, with TRBD2 matching over 7 bases. CDR1 is LGHNA and CDR2 is YSLEER in the germline V gene. The CDR3 contains 16 residues. The V and J ends lost 1 base and 2 bases, in that order; junction bases with no gene match: 6. For the CDR3, the DNA is TGCGCCAGCAGCCAAGTTCGGGGGGACCTCACAGATACGCAGTATTTT. It translates to CASSQVRGDLTDTQYF.

The gene calls are TRBV11-3 and TRBJ2-7; TRBD2 matches 11 bases. Trimming at V came to 1 base and at J to 2 bases, leaving 4 bases not matched to a gene. The germline CDR1 and CDR2 sequences are SGHNT and YENEEA. The CDR3 runs to 16 residues. The CDR3: CASSLGASGGTYEQYF. Written as DNA, the CDR3 is TGTGCCAGCAGCTTAGGGGCTAGCGGGGGGACCTACGAGCAGTACTTC.

V is TRBV6-6 and J is TRBJ2-2; D possibly corresponds to TRBD1 (6 bases). The CDR3 spans 13 residues. Trimming stripped 2 bases from V and 6 bases from J, with 7 bases between. Germline V gene lookup returns CDR1 MNHNY and CDR2 SVGAGI (reference sequence). The CDR3 spells CASSYEGAGELFF. The CDR3 region has the DNA TGTGCCAGCAGTTACGAGGGGGCCGGGGAGCTGTTTTTT.

This chain uses TRBV27 with TRBJ2-7; D perhaps matches TRBD2 (7 bases). This CDR3 is 12 amino acids long. Germline V CDR1 and CDR2: MNHEY, SMNVEV (reference sequence). Trimming stripped 7 bases from V and 11 bases from J, with 18 bases between. CDR3 DNA: TGTGCCAGCATTGAGGGGGGGGCAGCAAAGTACTTC. Its translation: CASIEGGAAKYF.

The rearrangement joins TRBV28 to TRBJ1-2; the D is unclear. Trimming stripped 4 bases from V and 0 bases from J, with 12 bases between. Germline V gene sequence: CDR1 MDHEN, CDR2 SYDVKM. CDR3 length equals 15 residues. For the CDR3, the DNA is TGTGCCAGCAGTTCCCCTTTTGCAGCTAACTATGGCTACACCTTC. This translates into CASSSPFAANYGYTF.

The chain employs TRBV7-8 and TRBJ1-3; 7 bases agree with TRBD1. Germline-derived CDR1 and CDR2 are SGHVS and FQNEAQ. This CDR3 has 16 amino acids. The V gene end was trimmed by 5 bases and the J gene end by 0 bases; junction bases not matched to a gene: 7. In DNA, the CDR3 is TGTGCCAGCAGCAGGACAGGCCGAACCTCTGGAAACACCATATATTTT. It specifies CASSRTGRTSGNTIYF. The full variable domain, with the rest looked up from reference TRBV7-8 and TRBJ1-3, is GAGVSQSPRYKVAKRGQDVALRCDPISGHVSLFWYQQALGQGPEFLTYFQNEAQLDKSGLPSDRFFAERPEGSVSTLKIQRTQQEDSAVYLCASSRTGRTSGNTIYFGEGSWLTVV.

This rearrangement joins TRBV7-9 to TRBJ1-6; TRBD1 aligns across 10 bases. This CDR3 is built from 15 residues. Germline V gives CDR1 SEHNR, CDR2 FQNEAQ (reference sequence). V was clipped by 5 bases and J by 7 bases; unmatched bases: 5. The CDR3 region has the DNA TGTGCCAGCAGCCGGGGACAGGGGAACAATTCACCCCTCCACTTT. It encodes CASSRGQGNNSPLHF. The variable domain in full, with the rest retrieved from reference TRBV7-9 and TRBJ1-6, is DTGVSQNPRHKITKRGQNVTFRCDPISEHNRLYWYRQTLGQGPEFLTYFQNEAQLEKSRLLSDRFSAERPKGSFSTLEIQRTEQGDSAMYLCASSRGQGNNSPLHFGNGTRLTVT.

The chain carries TRBV11-2 and TRBJ2-5, with D hard to call. From germline, CDR1 is SGHAT and CDR2 FQNNGV. Trimming removed 5 bases at V and 0 bases at J, with 7 bases between. The CDR3 has 13 residues. The CDR3 DNA is TGTGCCAGCAGCCGAGACAACCAAGAGACCCAGTACTTC. Amino acid sequence: CASSRDNQETQYF.

V gene TRBV7-2 combines with J gene TRBJ1-2, with D maybe TRBD1 (6 bases). CDR1 and CDR2 (germline): SGHTA, FQGNSA. This CDR3 spans 13 amino acids. V lost 4 bases to trimming and J lost 7 bases, with 13 bases between them. The CDR3 here is CASSYQDSFGYTF. The CDR3 DNA reads as TGTGCCAGCAGCTACCAGGACAGTTTTGGCTACACCTTC.